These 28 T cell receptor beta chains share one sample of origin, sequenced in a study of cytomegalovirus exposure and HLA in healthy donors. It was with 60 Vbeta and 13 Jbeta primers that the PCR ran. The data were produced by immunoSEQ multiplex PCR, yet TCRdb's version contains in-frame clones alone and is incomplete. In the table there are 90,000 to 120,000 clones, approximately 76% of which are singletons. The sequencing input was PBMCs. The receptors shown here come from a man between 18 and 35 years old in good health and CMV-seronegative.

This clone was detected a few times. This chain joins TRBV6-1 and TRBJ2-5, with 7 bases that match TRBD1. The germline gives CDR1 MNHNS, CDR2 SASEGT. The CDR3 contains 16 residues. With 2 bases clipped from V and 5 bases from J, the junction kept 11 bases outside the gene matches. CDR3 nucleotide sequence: TGTGCCAGCAGTGAATTCTCAGGCACAGGGGACGAGACCCAGTACTTC. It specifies CASSEFSGTGDETQYF.

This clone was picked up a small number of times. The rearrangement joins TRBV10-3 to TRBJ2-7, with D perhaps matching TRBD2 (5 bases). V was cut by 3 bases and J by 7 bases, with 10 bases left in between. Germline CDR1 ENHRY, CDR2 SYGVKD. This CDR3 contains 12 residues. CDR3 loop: CAISETTGEQYF. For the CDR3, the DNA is TGTGCCATCAGTGAAACAACGGGGGAGCAGTACTTC.

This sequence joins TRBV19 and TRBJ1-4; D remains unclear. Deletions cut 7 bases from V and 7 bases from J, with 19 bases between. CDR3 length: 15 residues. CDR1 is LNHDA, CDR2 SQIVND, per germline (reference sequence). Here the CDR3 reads CASTGLPRRGEKLFF. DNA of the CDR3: TGTGCCAGTACCGGCCTGCCTCGTCGGGGTGAAAAACTGTTTTTT.

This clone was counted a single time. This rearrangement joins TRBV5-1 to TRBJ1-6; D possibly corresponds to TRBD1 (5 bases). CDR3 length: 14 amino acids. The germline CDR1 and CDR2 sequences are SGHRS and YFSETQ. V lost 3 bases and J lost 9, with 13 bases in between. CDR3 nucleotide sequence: TGCGCCAGCAGCTCATGGGGGGAAGGTTCACCCCTCCACTTT. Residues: CASSSWGEGSPLHF.

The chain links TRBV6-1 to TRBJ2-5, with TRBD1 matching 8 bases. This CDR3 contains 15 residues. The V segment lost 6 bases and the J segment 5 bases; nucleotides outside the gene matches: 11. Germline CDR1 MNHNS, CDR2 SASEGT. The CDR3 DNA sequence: TGTGCCAGCAGAACAGGGGGTCTGGTCATCGAGACCCAGTACTTC. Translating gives CASRTGGLVIETQYF.

CDR3 DNA: TGTGCCAGCGGAACCCAGGGGAGAGCGGCCTCCTACAATGAGCAGTTCTTC. Translation gives CASGTQGRAASYNEQFF. The genes are TRBV28 and TRBJ2-1; D might be TRBD1 (6 bases). Germline loops: CDR1 MDHEN, CDR2 SYDVKM. Trimming removed 8 bases from V and 0 bases from J, with 20 bases in between. The CDR3 has 17 amino acids.

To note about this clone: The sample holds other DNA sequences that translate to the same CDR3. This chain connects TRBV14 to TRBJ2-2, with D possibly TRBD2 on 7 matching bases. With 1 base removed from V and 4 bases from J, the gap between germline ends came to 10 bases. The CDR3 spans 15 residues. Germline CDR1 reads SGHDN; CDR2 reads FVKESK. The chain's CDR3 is CASSQAGGGTGELFF. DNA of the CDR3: TGTGCCAGCAGCCAAGCGGGGGGCGGCACCGGGGAGCTGTTTTTT.

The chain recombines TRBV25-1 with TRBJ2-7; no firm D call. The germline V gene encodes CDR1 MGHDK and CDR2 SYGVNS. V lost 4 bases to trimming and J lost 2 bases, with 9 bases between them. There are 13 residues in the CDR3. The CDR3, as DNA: TGTGCCAGCAGTGCTGGCTCCACCTACGAGCAGTACTTC. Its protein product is CASSAGSTYEQYF.

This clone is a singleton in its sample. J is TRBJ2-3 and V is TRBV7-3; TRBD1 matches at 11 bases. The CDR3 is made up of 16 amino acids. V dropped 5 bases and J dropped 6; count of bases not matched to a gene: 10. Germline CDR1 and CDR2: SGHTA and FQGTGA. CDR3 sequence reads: CASSPPPGTGGDTQYF. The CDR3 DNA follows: TGTGCCAGCAGCCCGCCGCCCGGGACAGGGGGGGATACGCAGTATTTT.

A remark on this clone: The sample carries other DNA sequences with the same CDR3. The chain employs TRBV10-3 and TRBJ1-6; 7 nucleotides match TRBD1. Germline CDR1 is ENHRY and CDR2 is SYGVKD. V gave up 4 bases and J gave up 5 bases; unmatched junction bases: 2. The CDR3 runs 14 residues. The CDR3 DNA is TGTGCCATCAGTGGGGACAGTAATAATTCACCCCTCCACTTT. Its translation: CAISGDSNNSPLHF.

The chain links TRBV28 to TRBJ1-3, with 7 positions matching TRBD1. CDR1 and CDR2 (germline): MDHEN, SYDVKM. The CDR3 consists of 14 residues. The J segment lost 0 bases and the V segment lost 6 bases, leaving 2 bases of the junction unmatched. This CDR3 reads CASRPGGSGNTIYF. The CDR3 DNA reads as TGTGCCAGCAGGCCAGGGGGCTCTGGAAACACCATATATTTT.

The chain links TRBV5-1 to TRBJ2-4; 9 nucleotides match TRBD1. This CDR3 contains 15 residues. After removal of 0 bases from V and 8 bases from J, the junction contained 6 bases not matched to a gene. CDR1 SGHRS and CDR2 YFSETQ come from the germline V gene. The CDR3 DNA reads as TGCGCCAGCAGCTTGGCGGGGGACAGGGTCGACATTCAGTACTTC. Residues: CASSLAGDRVDIQYF. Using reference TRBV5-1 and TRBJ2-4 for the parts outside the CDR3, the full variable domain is KAGVTQTPRYLIKTRGQQVTLSCSPISGHRSVSWYQQTPGQGLQFLFEYFSETQRNKGNFPGRFSGRQFSNSRSEMNVSTLELGDSALYLCASSLAGDRVDIQYFGAGTRLSVL.

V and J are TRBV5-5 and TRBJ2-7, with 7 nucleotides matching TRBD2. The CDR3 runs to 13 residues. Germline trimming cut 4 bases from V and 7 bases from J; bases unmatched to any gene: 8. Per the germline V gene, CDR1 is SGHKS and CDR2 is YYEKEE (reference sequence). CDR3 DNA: TGTGCCAGCAGCCTCTCGGACGGGGGGGAGCAGTACTTC. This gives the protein CASSLSDGGEQYF.

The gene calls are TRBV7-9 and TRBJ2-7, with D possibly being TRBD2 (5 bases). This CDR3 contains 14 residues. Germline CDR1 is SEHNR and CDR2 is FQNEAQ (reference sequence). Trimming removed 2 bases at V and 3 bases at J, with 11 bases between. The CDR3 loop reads CASSLTGSDYEQYF. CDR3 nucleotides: TGTGCCAGCAGCTTAACGGGGTCAGACTACGAGCAGTACTTC.

This chain's CDR3 is CASSETGGGGTDTQYF. The CDR3 coding sequence is TGTGCCAGCAGTGAAACTGGGGGAGGGGGCACAGATACGCAGTATTTT. V gene TRBV6-1 combines with J gene TRBJ2-3, with 7 bases matching TRBD2. Germline trimming cut 2 bases from V and 1 base from J; bases unmatched to any gene: 6. Germline V lookup: CDR1 MNHNS, CDR2 SASEGT. This CDR3 is 16 amino acids long.

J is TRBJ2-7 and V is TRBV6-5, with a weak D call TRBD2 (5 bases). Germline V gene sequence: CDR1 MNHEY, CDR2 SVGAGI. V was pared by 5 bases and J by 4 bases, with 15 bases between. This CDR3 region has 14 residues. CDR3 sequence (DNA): TGTGCCAGCAGTCGAGGACTGGGCATGTACGAGCAGTACTTC. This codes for CASSRGLGMYEQYF.

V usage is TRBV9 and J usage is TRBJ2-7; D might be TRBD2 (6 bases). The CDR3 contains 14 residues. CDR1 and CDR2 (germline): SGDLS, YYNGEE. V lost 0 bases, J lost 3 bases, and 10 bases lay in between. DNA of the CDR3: TGTGCCAGCAGCGTAGGGGTGGAGGGCTACGAGCAGTACTTC. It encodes CASSVGVEGYEQYF.

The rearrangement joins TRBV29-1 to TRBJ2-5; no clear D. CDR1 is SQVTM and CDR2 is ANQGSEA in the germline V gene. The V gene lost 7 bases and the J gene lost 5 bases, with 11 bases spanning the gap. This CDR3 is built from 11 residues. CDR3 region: CSGTIVETQYF. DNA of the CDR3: TGCAGCGGCACTATAGTGGAGACCCAGTACTTC.

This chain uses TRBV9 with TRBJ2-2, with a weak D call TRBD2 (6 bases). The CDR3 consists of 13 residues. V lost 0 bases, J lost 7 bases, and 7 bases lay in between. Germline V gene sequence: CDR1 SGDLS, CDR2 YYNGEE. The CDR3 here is CASSVVGGGELFF. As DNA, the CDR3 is TGTGCCAGCAGCGTAGTGGGAGGCGGGGAGCTGTTTTTT.

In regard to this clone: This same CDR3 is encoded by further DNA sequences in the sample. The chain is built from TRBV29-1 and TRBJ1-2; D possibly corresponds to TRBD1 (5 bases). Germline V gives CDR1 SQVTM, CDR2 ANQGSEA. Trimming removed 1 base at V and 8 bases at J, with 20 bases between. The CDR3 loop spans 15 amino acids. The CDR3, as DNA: TGCAGCGTTGAAGGAGGGACTCATTCCTCGCTGGGCTACACCTTC. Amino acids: CSVEGGTHSSLGYTF.

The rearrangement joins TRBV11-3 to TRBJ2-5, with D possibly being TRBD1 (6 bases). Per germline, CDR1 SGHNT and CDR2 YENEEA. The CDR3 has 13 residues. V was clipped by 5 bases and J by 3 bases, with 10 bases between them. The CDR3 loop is CASSRQEKETQYF. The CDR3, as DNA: TGTGCCAGCAGCCGACAGGAGAAAGAGACCCAGTACTTC.

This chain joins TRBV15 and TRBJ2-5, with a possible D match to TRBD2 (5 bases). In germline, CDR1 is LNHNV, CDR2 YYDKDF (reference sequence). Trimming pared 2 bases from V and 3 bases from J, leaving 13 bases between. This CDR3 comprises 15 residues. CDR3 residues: CATSRFIQREETQYF. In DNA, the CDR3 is TGTGCCACCAGCAGATTTATACAGAGGGAAGAGACCCAGTACTTC.

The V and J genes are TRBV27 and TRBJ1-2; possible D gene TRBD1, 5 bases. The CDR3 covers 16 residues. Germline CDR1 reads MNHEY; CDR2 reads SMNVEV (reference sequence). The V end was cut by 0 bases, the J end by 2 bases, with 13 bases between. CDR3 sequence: CASSLSNQGANYGYTF. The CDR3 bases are TGTGCCAGCAGTTTATCAAACCAGGGTGCCAACTATGGCTACACCTTC.

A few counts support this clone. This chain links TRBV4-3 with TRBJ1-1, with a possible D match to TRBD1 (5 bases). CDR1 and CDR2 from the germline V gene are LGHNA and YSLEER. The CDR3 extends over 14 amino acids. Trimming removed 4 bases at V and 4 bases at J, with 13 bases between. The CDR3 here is CASSLLGGGTEAFF. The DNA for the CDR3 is TGCGCCAGCAGCCTCTTGGGGGGGGGCACTGAAGCTTTCTTT.

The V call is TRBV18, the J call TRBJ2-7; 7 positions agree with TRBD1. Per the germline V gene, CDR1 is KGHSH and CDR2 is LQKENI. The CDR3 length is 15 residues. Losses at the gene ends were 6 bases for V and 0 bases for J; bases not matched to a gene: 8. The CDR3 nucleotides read TGTGCCAGCTCTCCCACAGGGGATAGCTCCTACGAGCAGTACTTC. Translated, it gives CASSPTGDSSYEQYF.

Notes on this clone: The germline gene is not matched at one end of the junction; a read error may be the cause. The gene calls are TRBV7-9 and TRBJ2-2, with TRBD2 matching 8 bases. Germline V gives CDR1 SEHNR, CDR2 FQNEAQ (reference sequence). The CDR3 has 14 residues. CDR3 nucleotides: TGTTCCAGCAGCCGCGGGGGGTCTACCGGGGAGCTGTTTTTT. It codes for CSSSRGGSTGELFF.

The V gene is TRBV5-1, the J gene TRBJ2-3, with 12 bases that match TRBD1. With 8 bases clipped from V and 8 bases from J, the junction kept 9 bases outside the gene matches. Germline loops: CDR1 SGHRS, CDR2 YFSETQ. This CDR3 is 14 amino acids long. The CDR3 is CASNRDRGRGTQYF. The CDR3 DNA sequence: TGCGCCAGTAACCGGGACAGGGGGCGCGGTACGCAGTATTTT.

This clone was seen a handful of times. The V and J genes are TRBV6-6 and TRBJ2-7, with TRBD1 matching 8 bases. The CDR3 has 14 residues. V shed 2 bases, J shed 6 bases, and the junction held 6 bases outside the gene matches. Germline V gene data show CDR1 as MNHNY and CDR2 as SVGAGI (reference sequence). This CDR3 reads CASSYRQGAFEQYF. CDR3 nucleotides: TGTGCCAGCAGTTACAGGCAGGGGGCGTTCGAGCAGTACTTC.